The 20 T cell receptor beta chains listed next were all sequenced from one sample in a study of T cell responses to AZD1222 COVID-19 vaccine. Here immunoSEQ multiplex PCR was the method, and the copy in TCRdb shows in-frame clones only, minus some. The table includes 100,000 to 150,000 clones, 87% detected once. Sequenced material: peripheral blood, taken on day 0 of AZD1222 vaccination. The source is an adult in good health.

This clone has a handful of counts. This chain joins TRBV11-2 and TRBJ1-2; 7 nucleotides line up with TRBD1. With 4 bases clipped from V and 4 bases from J, the junction kept 18 bases outside the gene matches. This CDR3 contains 18 residues. Germline loops: CDR1 SGHAT, CDR2 FQNNGV. As DNA, the CDR3 is TGTGCCAGCAGCTCAAGCCGGGACAGCAAAAAAAACCTCTATGGCTACACCTTC. Its protein product is CASSSSRDSKKNLYGYTF.

V gene TRBV3-1 (or the pseudogene TRBV3-2) combines with J gene TRBJ1-1; the D gene is possibly TRBD1 (5 bases). This CDR3 region has 14 residues. Germline V gene data show CDR1 as LGHDT and CDR2 as YNNKEL (reference sequence). Trimming took 4 bases from V and 1 from J, leaving 10 bases between them. The chain's CDR3 is CASSPFQGNTEAFF. The CDR3 bases are TGTGCCAGCAGCCCGTTTCAGGGGAACACTGAAGCTTTCTTT.

The rearrangement uses TRBV6-5 and TRBJ1-4, with 7 bases aligning to TRBD1. Trimming at V came to 6 bases and at J to 5 bases, leaving 6 bases not matched to a gene. Germline V CDR1 and CDR2: MNHEY, SVGAGI. This CDR3 region has 14 residues. The CDR3 DNA reads TGTGCCAGCAGACAATGGGACAGCAATGAAAAACTGTTTTTT. This codes for CASRQWDSNEKLFF.

The CDR3: CASSLVGDTEAFF. DNA of the CDR3: TGTGCCAGCAGCTTGGTTGGGGACACTGAAGCTTTCTTT. The chain combines TRBV5-5 with TRBJ1-1; D gene unclear. Trimming took 0 bases from V and 3 from J, leaving 6 bases between them. The CDR3 sequence is 13 residues long. Germline V gives CDR1 SGHKS, CDR2 YYEKEE (reference sequence). The full variable domain, its missing parts supplied by reference TRBV5-5 and TRBJ1-1, is DAGVTQSPTHLIKTRGQQVTLRCSPISGHKSVSWYQQVLGQGPQFIFQYYEKEERGRGNFPDRFSARQFPNYSSELNVNALLLGDSALYLCASSLVGDTEAFFGQGTRLTVV.

The V and J genes are TRBV3-1 (or the pseudogene TRBV3-2) and TRBJ1-2; D not certain. V lost 5 bases, J lost 4 bases, and 11 bases lay in between. The CDR3 is 13 residues long. Germline CDR1 reads LGHDT; CDR2 reads YNNKEL (reference sequence). The CDR3 region is CASSSGGLYGYTF. The CDR3 DNA reads as TGTGCCAGCAGCTCGGGAGGGCTCTATGGCTACACCTTC.

The chain links TRBV27 to TRBJ2-1; TRBD1 matches at 9 bases. V lost 2 bases, J lost 5 bases, and 13 bases stayed unmatched. The CDR3 consists of 18 residues. Germline V gives CDR1 MNHEY, CDR2 SMNVEV (reference sequence). This CDR3 is CASSLRVYGTGRDNEQFF. DNA for the CDR3: TGTGCCAGCAGTTTAAGGGTGTATGGGACAGGGCGCGACAATGAGCAGTTCTTC.

The genes are TRBV19 and TRBJ2-1, with 10 bases matching TRBD2. Germline CDR1 is LNHDA and CDR2 is SQIVND (reference sequence). Losses at the gene ends were 6 bases for V and 6 bases for J; bases not matched to a gene: 5. The CDR3 is 14 residues long. This chain's CDR3 is CASSPGLAFNEQFF. CDR3 sequence (DNA): TGTGCCAGTAGCCCGGGACTAGCGTTCAATGAGCAGTTCTTC.

The CDR3 loop reads CASSPDRGKGPYGYTF. The CDR3 coding sequence is TGTGCCAGCTCACCGGACAGGGGAAAGGGGCCCTATGGCTACACCTTC. The chain uses TRBV18 and TRBJ1-2; 9 bases map to TRBD1. The trim removed 3 bases at V and 4 bases at J, leaving 9 bases unmatched. The CDR3 runs 16 residues. Germline V gives CDR1 KGHSH, CDR2 LQKENI.

The gene calls are TRBV10-2 and TRBJ2-4, with a tentative D call TRBD2 (6 bases). The germline V and J ends were trimmed by 10 bases and 0 bases, with 13 bases remaining between them. The CDR3 is made up of 14 amino acids. The germline CDR1 and CDR2 sequences are WSHSY and SAAADI. CDR3 sequence: CATAGRLAKNIQYF. CDR3 nucleotides: TGCGCCACCGCGGGACGGCTAGCCAAAAACATTCAGTACTTC.

The rearrangement joins TRBV9 to TRBJ2-3; no clear D gene. Deletions cut 0 bases from V and 4 bases from J, with 9 bases between. This CDR3 spans 14 amino acids. From germline, CDR1 is SGDLS and CDR2 YYNGEE. Here the CDR3 DNA reads TGTGCCAGCAGCGTAGGGGTTAGGGCAGATACGCAGTATTTT. It translates to CASSVGVRADTQYF.

The chain has TRBV20-1 and TRBJ2-7; D gene ambiguous. The CDR3 covers 11 residues. Trimming shortened V by 0 bases and J by 5 bases, and 5 bases separated the two germline ends. Germline V gives CDR1 DFQATT, CDR2 SNEGSKA (reference sequence). CDR3 sequence (DNA): TGCAGTGCTAGAGATTCCCACGAGCAGTACTTC. Translating gives CSARDSHEQYF.

The chain has TRBV5-1 and TRBJ1-2; no clear D gene. The length of the CDR3 is 14 residues. The germline V gene has CDR1 SGHRS and CDR2 YFSETQ. Deletions cut 0 bases from V and 4 bases from J, with 10 bases between. The CDR3 spells CASSLAENTYGYTF. CDR3 sequence (DNA): TGCGCCAGCAGCTTGGCCGAAAATACCTATGGCTACACCTTC. Combining the CDR3 with reference TRBV5-1 and TRBJ1-2 gives the whole variable domain KAGVTQTPRYLIKTRGQQVTLSCSPISGHRSVSWYQQTPGQGLQFLFEYFSETQRNKGNFPGRFSGRQFSNSRSEMNVSTLELGDSALYLCASSLAENTYGYTFGSGTRLTVV.

This clone appeared a few times. CDR3 sequence reads: CASSYTEGNQPQHF. Here the CDR3 DNA reads TGTGCCAGCAGTTACACCGAGGGCAATCAGCCCCAGCATTTT. The chain recombines TRBV6-5 with TRBJ1-5; D uncertain. Germline V gene data show CDR1 as MNHEY and CDR2 as SVGAGI. The CDR3 is 14 residues long. Trimming removed 2 bases at V and 2 bases at J, with 7 bases between.

This chain connects TRBV28 to TRBJ2-1, with 7 bases aligning to TRBD2. V was pared by 10 bases and J by 0 bases, with 9 bases of the junction left unmatched. The germline V gene has CDR1 MDHEN and CDR2 SYDVKM. The CDR3 spans 15 residues. The CDR3 sequence is CATDSLAASYNEQFF. In DNA, the CDR3 is TGTGCCACCGACAGTCTAGCGGCCTCCTACAATGAGCAGTTCTTC. The full variable domain, rest sourced from reference TRBV28 and TRBJ2-1, is DVKVTQSSRYLVKRTGEKVFLECVQDMDHENMFWYRQDPGLGLRLIYFSYDVKMKEKGDIPEGYSVSREKKERFSLILESASTNQTSMYLCATDSLAASYNEQFFGPGTRLTVL.

The V gene is TRBV10-3, the J gene TRBJ2-1; 8 positions agree with TRBD2. J lost 4 bases, V lost 3 bases, and 5 bases had no gene match. The CDR3 totals 15 residues. The germline gives CDR1 ENHRY, CDR2 SYGVKD. The CDR3 DNA is TGTGCCATCAGTGATAGCGGGGCCGATTACAATGAGCAGTTCTTC. Translation: CAISDSGADYNEQFF.

The V gene is TRBV6-5, the J gene TRBJ1-2; D might be TRBD1 (6 bases). V lost 10 bases to trimming and J lost 4 bases, with 22 bases between them. This CDR3 is 15 amino acids long. CDR1 is MNHEY and CDR2 is SVGAGI in the germline V gene. CDR3 coding DNA: TGTGCCACCGGGTCGCGACAGGACCCAGGCTATGGCTACACCTTC. This encodes CATGSRQDPGYGYTF.

The CDR3 DNA reads TGTGCCAGCAGTTACTCGGAGGGGAGGAGGTTTTTT. Translation: CASSYSEGRRFF. J is TRBJ1-4 and V is TRBV6-6; maybe TRBD1 (5 bases). V shed 0 bases and J shed 16 bases, with 12 bases lying between them. The CDR3 contains 12 residues. Germline CDR1 MNHNY, CDR2 SVGAGI (reference sequence).

The chain has TRBV30 and TRBJ2-1; D is uncertain. Germline V CDR1 and CDR2: GTSNPN, SVGIG (reference sequence). The CDR3 is 11 amino acids. V shed 0 bases and J shed 6 bases, with 3 bases lying between them. CDR3 nucleotide sequence: TGTGCCTGGAGTGTTGGCAATGAGCAGTTCTTC. Protein product: CAWSVGNEQFF.

The gene calls are TRBV6-1 and TRBJ1-1; no reliable D call. CDR3 length equals 12 residues. Germline CDR1 reads MNHNS; CDR2 reads SASEGT. The V end was cut by 3 bases, the J end by 3 bases, with 5 bases between. CDR3 residues: CASSDLYTEAFF. CDR3 bases: TGTGCCAGCAGTGATCTTTACACTGAAGCTTTCTTT.

The chain joins TRBV15 to TRBJ2-2, with unresolved D. Trimming pared 4 bases from V and 9 bases from J, leaving 15 bases between. Germline V lookup: CDR1 LNHNV, CDR2 YYDKDF (reference sequence). The CDR3 has 14 residues. CDR3 sequence reads: CATSMRPTDRELFF. In DNA, the CDR3 is TGTGCCACCAGCATGAGACCTACCGACCGGGAGCTGTTTTTT.